Listed below are T cell receptor beta chains from one sample, sequenced in a study of OX40 agonist ivuxolimab in advanced cancers. Produced via immunoSEQ multiplex PCR; TCRdb's table is partial and in-frame only. The sample has around 80,000 clones; approximately 86% are singletons. This sample comprised CD4+ or CD8+ T cells sorted from blood, obtained in a trial of the OX40 agonist ivuxolimab. Receptor source: an adult with an advanced solid tumor such as melanoma, head and neck, liver or kidney cancer. Each CDR3 is given with its conserved first and last residue. The order of the fields is V gene, D gene, clone size, J gene, CDR3 DNA, CDR3 protein. A D gene is named only where the DNA matches it firmly. Only some rows state a clone size, as once, few, many or a class for expanded clones.

>TRBV2|-|-|TRBJ2-5
TGTGCCACTCCGGGTGCGGGACAAGAGACCCAGTACTTC
CATPGAGQETQYF
>TRBV7-9|TRBD1|-|TRBJ1-1
TGTGCCAGCAGCCCTCTGACAGGGAAAGGCACTGAAGCTTTCTTT
CASSPLTGKGTEAFF
>TRBV5-1|TRBD1|-|TRBJ2-2
TGCGCCAGCAGCTACCTCCGGGACAGCTACACCGGGGAGCTGTTTTTT
CASSYLRDSYTGELFF
>TRBV11-2|-|-|TRBJ2-4
TGTGCCAGCAGCTTAGATCTACTACAGTCTAGTCGATCCAAAAACATTCAGTACTTC
CASSLDLLQSSRSKNIQYF
>TRBV29-1|-|-|TRBJ2-1
TGCAGCGTTTCAGACACTACCCCGGAGCAGTTCTTC
CSVSDTTPEQFF
>TRBV14|-|-|TRBJ2-1
TGTGCCAGCAGCCAAGGGCGGCAGTACTTCTCCTACAATGAGCAGTTCTTC
CASSQGRQYFSYNEQFF
>TRBV25-1|-|-|TRBJ2-7
TGTGCCAGCAGTGAATTTGGCACTTCCTACGAGCAGTACTTC
CASSEFGTSYEQYF
>TRBV7-9|-|few|TRBJ1-1
TGTGCCAGCAGCTTAGACGGCTTGAACACTGAAGCTTTCTTT
CASSLDGLNTEAFF
>TRBV30|TRBD1|-|TRBJ1-2
TGTGCCTCACACCTCCCGGGACAGACAAGGGGCTACACCTTC
CASHLPGQTRGYTF
>TRBV19|TRBD1|-|TRBJ1-5
TGTGCCAGTAGTACGCGGCAGGGGGGTGATCAGCCCCAGCATTTT
CASSTRQGGDQPQHF
>TRBV6-5|TRBD1|once|TRBJ1-1
TGTGCCAGCAGTTACTCGTCGGGACAGGAAGCTTTCTTT
CASSYSSGQEAFF
>TRBV29-1|TRBD2|-|TRBJ2-5
TGCAGCGCTAGCGGGGGGCGGCAAGAGACCCAGTACTTC
CSASGGRQETQYF
>TRBV5-1|-|-|TRBJ2-7
TGCGCCAGCAGTTTCAATCCTGGCAGAACTTCCTACGAGCAGTACTTC
CASSFNPGRTSYEQYF
>TRBV28|-|-|TRBJ1-2
TGTGCCAGCAGCAGGGACATCGGATACGTTAACTATGGCTACACCTTC
CASSRDIGYVNYGYTF
>TRBV6-6|-|-|TRBJ2-2
TGTGCCAGCAGTTACCATGGGGTCCCGAACACCGGGGAGCTGTTTTTT
CASSYHGVPNTGELFF
>TRBV4-3|-|-|TRBJ2-2
TGCGCCAGCAGCCAAGAACCCACCGGGGAGCTGTTTTTT
CASSQEPTGELFF
>TRBV2|-|-|TRBJ2-2
TGTGCCAGCAGTGTGGAGGGAACCGGGGAGCTGTTTTTT
CASSVEGTGELFF
>TRBV21-1|-|-|TRBJ2-1
TGTGCCAGCAGCAAGGGACAGGATGGGGCCGGGGAGCAGTTCTTC
CASSKGQDGAGEQFF
>TRBV19|TRBD2|-|TRBJ2-5
TGTGCCAGTAGTATGGGGACTAGCGGGAAGACCCAGTACTTC
CASSMGTSGKTQYF
>TRBV4-1|TRBD2|-|TRBJ2-5
TGCGCCAGCAGCCCCAGACTAGCTGAGACCCAGTACTTC
CASSPRLAETQYF
>TRBV6-5|-|-|TRBJ1-3
TGTGCCAGCAGTTACCGGGCCGGGCAAGGGAACACCATATATTTT
CASSYRAGQGNTIYF
>TRBV30|-|-|TRBJ1-1
TGTGCCTGGAGTGCCCGAGGTTGGGAAGCTTTCTTT
CAWSARGWEAFF
>TRBV25-1|TRBD1|-|TRBJ2-1
TGTGCCAGCAGCGATCCGGGACAGGGGTGGGATGAGCAGTTCTTC
CASSDPGQGWDEQFF
>TRBV7-2|-|few|TRBJ2-7
TGTGCCAGCAGCTTACTCTACGAGCAGTACTTC
CASSLLYEQYF
>TRBV4-1|TRBD2|few|TRBJ2-7
TGCGCCAGCAGCCAACGGACTAGCGGGAGTTCTTACGAGCAGTACTTC
CASSQRTSGSSYEQYF
>TRBV7-2|-|-|TRBJ2-3
TGTGCCAGCAGCTTAGAAATGGGGACAGATACGCAGTATTTT
CASSLEMGTDTQYF
>TRBV2|-|-|TRBJ2-1
TGTGCCAGCACTGGAGAGGGAGGGGGCCAGCCTACCGGGACGTTCTTC
CASTGEGGGQPTGTFF
>TRBV19|-|-|TRBJ1-1
TGTGCCAGTAGTATGGGGAGGGGGGGACCGAACACTGAAGCTTTCTTT
CASSMGRGGPNTEAFF
>TRBV7-2|TRBD1|-|TRBJ2-1
TGTGCCAGCAGACAAGCCGGGACAGGTAATTACAATGAGCAGTTCTTC
CASRQAGTGNYNEQFF
>TRBV19|TRBD1|-|TRBJ1-2
TGTGCCAGTAGTACCGGGACAGGGTATGGCTACACCTTC
CASSTGTGYGYTF
>TRBV6-1|-|-|TRBJ2-5
TGTGCCAGCAGTGAAGTGTGGGCGAGAGAGCAGTACTTC
CASSEVWAREQYF
>TRBV30|-|-|TRBJ1-2
TGTGCCTGGAACCCCCAGGGGAAAGGCTACACCTTC
CAWNPQGKGYTF
>TRBV5-1|TRBD1|-|TRBJ1-2
TGCGCCAGCAGCTTGGCCGCACAGGGGGATGGCTACACCTTC
CASSLAAQGDGYTF